These 30 T cell receptor beta chains share one sample of origin, sequenced in a study of blood T cell repertoires in COVID-19. The assay was immunoSEQ multiplex PCR, and TCRdb's table has in-frame clones only and misses some. Of roughly 440,000 clones detected, around 89% appear once; the ten largest clones hold over 10%. Sequenced sample: peripheral blood. The receptors originated from a woman aged 45-65 years with COVID-19, enrolled during active disease.

This chain connects TRBV6-5 to TRBJ1-4; tentatively, D is TRBD1 (6 bases). V lost 6 bases and J 5 bases, leaving 13 bases between the germline ends. The CDR3 has 14 residues. Germline lookup yields CDR1 MNHEY and CDR2 SVGAGI. CDR3 sequence reads: CASSQRTDNEKLFF. CDR3 nucleotides: TGTGCCAGCAGCCAGAGGACAGACAATGAAAAACTGTTTTTT.

The rearrangement joins TRBV2 to TRBJ1-5, with D possibly TRBD1 on 6 matching bases. CDR1 SNHLY and CDR2 FYNNEI come from the germline V gene. V lost 2 bases and J lost 6, with 14 bases in between. This CDR3 comprises 15 residues. The CDR3, as DNA: TGTGCCAGCAGTGAAAACAGGGTTGGAACTCAGCCCCAGCATTTT. This sequence encodes CASSENRVGTQPQHF.

V and J are TRBV5-5 and TRBJ1-4; possible D gene TRBD1, 5 bases. CDR1 and CDR2 (germline): SGHKS, YYEKEE (reference sequence). This CDR3 spans 16 amino acids. The V and J ends lost 0 bases and 0 bases respectively, with 9 bases between them. The chain's CDR3 is CASSLDDRPTNEKLFF. The DNA of the CDR3 is TGTGCCAGCAGCTTGGATGACAGACCAACTAATGAAAAACTGTTTTTT.

This clone occurred once. CDR3 in DNA: TGTGCCAGCAGTTACTCCGGGACAGGGCAGCAGCCCCAGCATTTT. Encoded protein: CASSYSGTGQQPQHF. The rearrangement links TRBV6-5 to TRBJ1-5; 9 bases fit TRBD1. This CDR3 spans 15 amino acids. Germline trimming cut 0 bases from V and 7 bases from J; bases unmatched to any gene: 4. Germline loops: CDR1 MNHEY, CDR2 SVGAGI.

The chain is built from TRBV21-1 and TRBJ2-7; the table's D call of TRBD1 was not tested on the DNA. TRBV21-1 is assigned pseudogene status. The CDR3 is made up of 16 amino acids. CDR3 region: CASSKAPPRTGYEQYF. The CDR3 nucleotides are TGTGCCAGCAGCAAAGCGCCGCCCCGGACAGGGTACGAGCAGTACTTC.

This clone has just one count. The rearrangement joins TRBV4-2 to TRBJ1-1; maybe TRBD1 (5 bases). V was pared by 4 bases and J by 5 bases, with 17 bases between. From germline, CDR1 is LGHNA and CDR2 YNFKEQ. The CDR3 loop spans 15 amino acids. As DNA, the CDR3 is TGTGCCAGCAGCCCCTATCGGGGGTATCCAACTGAAGCTTTCTTT. Translation: CASSPYRGYPTEAFF.

This clone was seen a few times. J is TRBJ2-5 and V is TRBV5-4, with 15 nucleotides matching TRBD2. Germline values: CDR1 SGHNT, CDR2 YYREEE (reference sequence). The CDR3 length is 17 residues. V dropped 4 bases and J dropped 5; count of bases not matched to a gene: 9. The CDR3 sequence is CASSAGLAGGVMETQYF. CDR3 coding DNA: TGTGCCAGCAGCGCGGGACTAGCGGGGGGTGTTATGGAGACCCAGTACTTC.

A word on this clone: The same CDR3 arises from other DNA sequences in this sample as well. This sequence joins TRBV12-3 or TRBV12-4 and TRBJ1-5; a weak D match, TRBD1 (6 bases). There are 13 residues in the CDR3. The V and J ends lost 2 bases and 5 bases respectively, with 7 bases between them. DNA of the CDR3: TGTGCCAGCAGTTTAAACAGGGATCAGCCCCAGCATTTT. It yields the protein CASSLNRDQPQHF.

The chain combines TRBV7-8 with TRBJ2-7; the D gene is possibly TRBD2 (5 bases). CDR3 length: 14 amino acids. The ends were cut back, 5 bases at V and 6 bases at J, with 17 bases in the middle. The germline V gene encodes CDR1 SGHVS and CDR2 FQNEAQ. The CDR3 spells CASSLWAREGEQYF. CDR3 DNA sequence: TGTGCCAGCAGCCTTTGGGCCCGCGAGGGCGAGCAGTACTTC.

This chain uses TRBV7-2 with TRBJ1-2; tentative D call: TRBD1 (5 bases). Germline-derived CDR1 and CDR2 are SGHTA and FQGNSA. The CDR3 spans 18 residues. V was pared by 1 base and J by 0 bases, with 18 bases between. CDR3 residues: CASSLVVGPARANYGYTF. CDR3 nucleotide sequence: TGTGCCAGCAGCTTAGTTGTGGGTCCAGCCAGGGCTAACTATGGCTACACCTTC.

The chain links TRBV9 to TRBJ1-1; 10 nucleotides agree with TRBD1. The CDR3 has 13 amino acids. Germline CDR1 and CDR2: SGDLS and YYNGEE. With 3 bases clipped from V and 7 bases from J, the junction kept 3 bases outside the gene matches. This chain's CDR3 is CASSEGQGNEAFF. CDR3 DNA: TGTGCCAGCAGCGAGGGACAGGGGAATGAAGCTTTCTTT.

J is TRBJ2-7 and V is TRBV29-1; a weak D match, TRBD1 (7 bases). Germline V CDR1 and CDR2: SQVTM, ANQGSEA. The CDR3 sequence is 15 residues long. Trimming shortened V by 4 bases and J by 6 bases, and 22 bases separated the two germline ends. CDR3 bases: TGCAGCGTTGGTGGGGGAGACAGGGCGGGACGCGAGCAGTACTTC. Amino acid sequence: CSVGGGDRAGREQYF.

The rearrangement uses TRBV30 and TRBJ1-2; D gene ambiguous. Germline V lookup: CDR1 GTSNPN, CDR2 SVGIG (reference sequence). The CDR3 runs to 12 residues. The germline V and J ends were trimmed by 3 bases and 8 bases, with 13 bases remaining between them. CDR3: CAWRYGVRGYTF. As DNA, the CDR3 is TGTGCCTGGAGGTACGGGGTAAGGGGCTACACCTTC.

A note on this clone: Other nucleotide sequences from this sample produce the same CDR3. J is TRBJ2-5 and V is TRBV11-2; D not certain. The CDR3 is 12 amino acids. Germline lookup yields CDR1 SGHAT and CDR2 FQNNGV. Trimming shortened V by 3 bases and J by 8 bases, and 10 bases separated the two germline ends. CDR3 bases: TGTGCCAGCAGCTTCGCCGGTGAAACCCAGTACTTC. It is translated as CASSFAGETQYF.

The chain couples TRBV7-9 to TRBJ2-1; D is undetermined. Germline V lookup: CDR1 SEHNR, CDR2 FQNEAQ (reference sequence). This CDR3 spans 12 amino acids. Between the trimmed V and J ends, which lost 5 bases and 7 bases, there was a span of 9 bases. The CDR3 spells CASSPGVNEQFF. The CDR3 bases are TGTGCCAGCAGCCCAGGTGTAAATGAGCAGTTCTTC.

Only one count was recorded for this clone. This chain joins TRBV3-1 (or the pseudogene TRBV3-2) and TRBJ1-2, with a possible D match to TRBD1 (6 bases). Per germline, CDR1 LGHDT and CDR2 YNNKEL (reference sequence). The CDR3 consists of 15 residues. The V end was cut by 4 bases, the J end by 5 bases, with 17 bases between. The CDR3 protein is CASSLGGRIGYGYTF. The DNA for the CDR3 is TGTGCCAGCAGCCTGGGGGGGCGCATTGGGTATGGCTACACCTTC.

This chain connects TRBV12-5 to TRBJ1-1; possible D gene TRBD1, 6 bases. CDR3 length equals 15 residues. The V end was cut by 1 base, the J end by 3 bases, with 12 bases between. Germline V gene data show CDR1 as LGHNT and CDR2 as FRNRAP. The CDR3 nucleotides read TGTGCTAGTGGTTTGGCCCGGGGGGGCGACACTGAAGCTTTCTTT. Its protein product is CASGLARGGDTEAFF. Variable domain in full (rest from reference TRBV12-5 and TRBJ1-1): DARVTQTPRHKVTEMGQEVTMRCQPILGHNTVFWYRQTMMQGLELLAYFRNRAPLDDSGMPKDRFSAEMPDATLATLKIQPSEPRDSAVYFCASGLARGGDTEAFFGQGTRLTVV.

The chain links TRBV23-1 to TRBJ1-3; no clear D gene. Being an ORF, TRBV23-1 has a function that is uncertain. V was shortened by 0 bases and J by 8 bases, with 20 bases between the two germline ends. This CDR3 has 17 amino acids. The CDR3 here is CASSQSNSERREHTIYF. CDR3 DNA: TGCGCCAGCAGTCAATCGAACAGTGAGAGGCGGGAACACACCATATATTTT.

The rearrangement links TRBV12-3 or TRBV12-4 to TRBJ1-3, with no clear D. This CDR3 region has 13 residues. The germline V and J ends were trimmed by 1 base and 7 bases, with 8 bases remaining between them. The CDR3 DNA sequence: TGTGCCAGCAGTTTAGAGGTCGGGAACACCATATATTTT. Translated, it gives CASSLEVGNTIYF.

This clone was observed a few times. This chain joins TRBV5-1 and TRBJ1-4; 10 bases map to TRBD1. Trimming removed 2 bases from V and 0 bases from J; junction bases left unmatched: 10. CDR3 length equals 19 residues. The V gene's germline CDR1 is SGHRS and CDR2 YFSETQ. The CDR3 bases are TGCGCCAGCAGCTTCTACGGGACAGGGGAAATGGCAACTAATGAAAAACTGTTTTTT. This translates into CASSFYGTGEMATNEKLFF. Full variable domain (missing parts from reference TRBV5-1 and TRBJ1-4): KAGVTQTPRYLIKTRGQQVTLSCSPISGHRSVSWYQQTPGQGLQFLFEYFSETQRNKGNFPGRFSGRQFSNSRSEMNVSTLELGDSALYLCASSFYGTGEMATNEKLFFGSGTQLSVL.

The gene calls are TRBV5-6 and TRBJ2-5; 11 bases map to TRBD2. This CDR3 is built from 16 residues. J was trimmed by 2 bases and V by 0 bases; bases with no gene match: 3. Germline V gene sequence: CDR1 SGHDT, CDR2 YYEEEE. CDR3 sequence (DNA): TGTGCCAGCAGCTTGGTAGGGACTAGCGGTCAAGAGACCCAGTACTTC. Translating it yields CASSLVGTSGQETQYF.

The chain recombines TRBV10-3 with TRBJ1-3; D unresolved. CDR3 length: 15 residues. Deletions cut 2 bases from V and 0 bases from J, with 8 bases between. Germline CDR1 and CDR2: ENHRY and SYGVKD. CDR3 coding DNA: TGTGCCATCAGTGAGGTAACATTCTCTGGAAACACCATATATTTT. It translates to CAISEVTFSGNTIYF.

In its sample, this clone was seen a few times. The rearrangement joins TRBV5-1 to TRBJ1-1; TRBD1 is a possible D gene (5 bases). Trimming stripped 3 bases from V and 5 bases from J, with 11 bases between. Germline-derived CDR1 and CDR2 are SGHRS and YFSETQ. The CDR3 is 13 residues long. CDR3 nucleotides: TGCGCCAGCAGCTCCGACAGCCGGACTGAAGCTTTCTTT. Amino acid sequence: CASSSDSRTEAFF.

This clone has more than one count but fewer than ten. The chain links TRBV27 to TRBJ2-7; 7 positions agree with TRBD2. V gave up 4 bases and J gave up 2 bases; unmatched junction bases: 5. Germline loops: CDR1 MNHEY, CDR2 SMNVEV (reference sequence). This CDR3 region has 14 residues. CDR3 region: CASSSTGLAYEQYF. The DNA of the CDR3 is TGTGCCAGCAGTTCAACCGGACTAGCCTACGAGCAGTACTTC.

This chain connects TRBV29-1 to TRBJ2-1; 7 bases agree with TRBD2. The J segment lost 4 bases and the V segment lost 5 bases, leaving 8 bases of the junction unmatched. CDR3 size: 14 residues. Germline V gene lookup returns CDR1 SQVTM and CDR2 ANQGSEA. CDR3 protein: CSVPQRGLYNEQFF. CDR3 DNA sequence: TGCAGCGTTCCCCAGCGGGGACTATACAATGAGCAGTTCTTC.

Turning to this clone: The sample carries other DNA sequences with the same CDR3. This chain connects TRBV29-1 to TRBJ2-3, with D tentatively TRBD2 (5 bases). V lost 4 bases and J lost 0, with 5 bases in between. The germline CDR1 and CDR2 sequences are SQVTM and ANQGSEA. This CDR3 comprises 12 residues. CDR3 loop: CSVGGSTDTQYF. The CDR3, as DNA: TGCAGCGTTGGAGGGAGCACAGATACGCAGTATTTT.

This chain links TRBV11-2 with TRBJ1-2; D unresolved. Looked up from germline, CDR1 is SGHAT and CDR2 is FQNNGV. Trimming removed 6 bases at V and 4 bases at J, with 15 bases between. CDR3 length equals 14 residues. The CDR3 DNA sequence: TGTGCCAGCAGTCCCTCCCTGGGGAGCTATGGCTACACCTTC. Amino acid sequence: CASSPSLGSYGYTF.

This sequence joins TRBV19 and TRBJ1-2; no definite D call. With 9 bases removed from V and 2 bases from J, the gap between germline ends came to 16 bases. The CDR3 spans 14 residues. Germline loops: CDR1 LNHDA, CDR2 SQIVND (reference sequence). This chain's CDR3 is CASAHPRENYGYTF. CDR3 DNA sequence: TGTGCCAGCGCCCATCCGAGGGAGAACTATGGCTACACCTTC.

This chain connects TRBV18 to TRBJ2-2; D may be TRBD2 (5 bases). CDR3 size: 17 residues. Germline lookup yields CDR1 KGHSH and CDR2 LQKENI. V lost 4 bases, J lost 3 bases, and 18 bases lay in between. The CDR3 loop reads CASSLTLSGSDTGELFF. CDR3 nucleotides: TGTGCCAGCTCACTTACGTTATCGGGGAGCGACACCGGGGAGCTGTTTTTT.

The rearrangement joins TRBV11-3 to TRBJ2-5, with TRBD1 identical over 7 bases. The germline V gene has CDR1 SGHNT and CDR2 YENEEA. The CDR3 has 14 residues. V lost 10 bases to trimming and J lost 1 base; unmatched junction nucleotides: 9. The CDR3 DNA reads as TGTGCCATTCCGGGACAGTCGGCCCAAGAGACCCAGTACTTC. As protein: CAIPGQSAQETQYF.